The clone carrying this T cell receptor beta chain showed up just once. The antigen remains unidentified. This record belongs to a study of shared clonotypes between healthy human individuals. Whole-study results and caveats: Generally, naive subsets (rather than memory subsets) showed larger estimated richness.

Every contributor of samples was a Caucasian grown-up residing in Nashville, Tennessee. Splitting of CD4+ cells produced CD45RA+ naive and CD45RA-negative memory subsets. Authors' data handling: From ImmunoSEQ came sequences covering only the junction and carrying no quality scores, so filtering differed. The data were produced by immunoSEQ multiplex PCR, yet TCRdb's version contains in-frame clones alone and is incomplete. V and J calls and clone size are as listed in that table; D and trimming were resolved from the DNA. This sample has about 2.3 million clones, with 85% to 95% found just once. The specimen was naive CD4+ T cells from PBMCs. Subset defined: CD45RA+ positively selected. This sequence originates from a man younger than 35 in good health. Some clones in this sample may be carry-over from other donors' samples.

The CDR3 loop is CASSQEVSRSEAFF. CDR3 DNA: TGCGCCAGCAGCCAAGAGGTGAGCAGGTCTGAAGCTTTCTTT. The chain links TRBV4-1 to TRBJ1-1; D gene ambiguous. The CDR3 is 14 residues long. Germline CDR1 and CDR2: MGHRA and YSYEKL. The V gene lost 0 bases and the J gene lost 6 bases, with 11 bases spanning the gap.